The 31 T cell receptor beta chains listed next were all sequenced from one sample in a study of T cell responses to AZD1222 COVID-19 vaccine (dated by TCRdb to the early 2020s). This sample's time point label indicates: baseline before first vaccination. The library was built by means of the immunoSEQ multiplex PCR assay. This is the immuneACCESS table as TCRdb keeps it, with only in-frame sequences that have V and J called. A part of the clones is gone; compared with another copy, unresolved V genes explain less than half, and the rest is unexplained. The sample table records about 180,000 clones; 87% of these occur just once. The ten largest account for around 3% of the sample. This specimen consisted of peripheral blood, obtained on day 0 of AZD1222 vaccination. These receptors came from an adult in good health.

Only one count was recorded for this clone. The V call is TRBV2, the J call TRBJ2-1; 9 bases line up with TRBD2. The V gene's germline CDR1 is SNHLY and CDR2 FYNNEI. The CDR3 has 16 amino acids. V lost 6 bases and J lost 2; bases outside the gene matches: 8. CDR3 protein: CASRVAGEGPYNEQFF. The CDR3 DNA is TGTGCCAGCAGGGTAGCGGGAGAGGGACCCTACAATGAGCAGTTCTTC.

The chain joins TRBV6-6 to TRBJ2-1; D remains unclear. Trimming took off 8 bases at V and 0 bases at J, with 14 bases between the two ends. Germline lookup yields CDR1 MNHNY and CDR2 SVGAGI (reference sequence). This CDR3 comprises 15 residues. The CDR3 DNA sequence: TGTGCCAGCGCTGAGGATCCGAGCTCCTACAATGAGCAGTTCTTC. Translated: CASAEDPSSYNEQFF.

This clone was seen just once. V and J are TRBV27 and TRBJ1-1; a possible D gene is TRBD1 (6 bases). Germline assignment: CDR1 MNHEY and CDR2 SMNVEV (reference sequence). V gave up 4 bases and J gave up 0 bases, with 15 bases separating them. The CDR3 spans 16 residues. The CDR3 sequence is CASSSDPDRLNTEAFF. CDR3 bases: TGTGCCAGCAGTTCAGACCCTGACAGGTTGAACACTGAAGCTTTCTTT.

The chain employs TRBV4-1 and TRBJ2-7; 11 bases line up with TRBD2. This CDR3 contains 17 residues. J was trimmed by 4 bases and V by 4 bases; bases with no gene match: 12. CDR1 and CDR2 (germline): MGHRA, YSYEKL. The DNA of the CDR3 is TGCGCCAGCAGCCCGTCGGGGGTAGCGGGAGGGCAATACGAGCAGTACTTC. As protein: CASSPSGVAGGQYEQYF.

This clone has only one observation. This chain links TRBV9 with TRBJ2-3; 13 bases are a match to TRBD2. The ends lost 1 base at V and 6 bases at J; junction bases unmatched: 5. CDR3 length: 16 amino acids. The germline V gene encodes CDR1 SGDLS and CDR2 YYNGEE. CDR3 in amino acids: CASSVSGTSGTDTQYF. The DNA for the CDR3 is TGTGCCAGCAGCGTATCCGGGACTAGCGGGACCGATACGCAGTATTTT.

The V gene is TRBV9, the J gene TRBJ2-7; 7 nucleotides match TRBD1. Germline CDR1 reads SGDLS; CDR2 reads YYNGEE. V lost 3 bases, J lost 2 bases, and 5 bases stayed unmatched. The CDR3 contains 14 residues. CDR3 in DNA: TGTGCCAGCAGCGCCAAGGGGGCTCCCTACGAGCAGTACTTC. Translating gives CASSAKGAPYEQYF.

This chain connects TRBV19 to TRBJ2-3, with TRBD2 identical over 10 bases. This CDR3 region has 15 residues. The germline V gene encodes CDR1 LNHDA and CDR2 SQIVND (reference sequence). V was pared by 6 bases and J by 7 bases, with 10 bases of the junction left unmatched. The CDR3 protein is CASSPSGRGPNTQYF. Written as DNA, the CDR3 is TGTGCCAGTAGCCCTAGCGGGAGAGGCCCTAATACGCAGTATTTT.

The chain is built from TRBV7-9 and TRBJ1-6, with D uncertain. In germline, CDR1 is SEHNR, CDR2 FQNEAQ (reference sequence). This CDR3 is built from 14 residues. The germline V and J ends were trimmed by 5 bases and 7 bases, with 12 bases remaining between them. DNA of the CDR3: TGTGCCAGCAGCCCAGACCTCGGAAATTCACCCCTCCACTTT. It specifies CASSPDLGNSPLHF.

V gene TRBV19 combines with J gene TRBJ1-6; D remains unclear. The CDR3 has 12 residues. In germline, CDR1 is LNHDA, CDR2 SQIVND (reference sequence). Between the trimmed V and J ends, which lost 8 bases and 7 bases, there was a span of 9 bases. The CDR3 nucleotides read TGTGCCAGTGGCCACCCAAATTCACCCCTCCACTTT. Residues: CASGHPNSPLHF.

CDR3 in DNA: TGTGCCAGCAGGCCGACAGGGTTCTCCTATAATTCACCCCTCCACTTT. It encodes CASRPTGFSYNSPLHF. The chain recombines TRBV28 with TRBJ1-6; 7 bases fit TRBD1. The ends lost 6 bases at V and 0 bases at J; junction bases unmatched: 5. The CDR3 has 16 residues. Looked up from germline, CDR1 is MDHEN and CDR2 is SYDVKM.

This sequence joins TRBV6-5 and TRBJ2-1; 11 bases fit TRBD2. V lost 2 bases to trimming and J lost 8 bases; unmatched junction nucleotides: 5. Germline loops: CDR1 MNHEY, CDR2 SVGAGI. This CDR3 is 15 amino acids long. The DNA for the CDR3 is TGTGCCAGCAGTTACCGTCCACTAGCGGGAGATGAGCAGTTCTTC. Its translation: CASSYRPLAGDEQFF.

The chain joins TRBV5-1 to TRBJ1-1, with 9 bases matching TRBD1. CDR3 length: 13 amino acids. CDR1 is SGHRS, CDR2 YFSETQ, per germline. V lost 4 bases to trimming and J lost 3 bases; unmatched junction nucleotides: 1. CDR3 nucleotide sequence: TGCGCCAGCAGCCGACAGGGGGACACTGAAGCTTTCTTT. Translation: CASSRQGDTEAFF.

The chain couples TRBV5-1 to TRBJ2-1, with D maybe TRBD1 (5 bases). The CDR3 consists of 16 residues. The V gene's germline CDR1 is SGHRS and CDR2 YFSETQ. V dropped 4 bases and J dropped 4 bases, with 18 bases sitting between them. The CDR3 DNA reads TGCGCCAGCAGCCAGAAGGCAGGGCGAGGTTACAATGAGCAGTTCTTC. Translated: CASSQKAGRGYNEQFF.

The chain couples TRBV18 to TRBJ1-2; tentatively, D is TRBD1 (5 bases). The V gene's germline CDR1 is KGHSH and CDR2 LQKENI. The V and J ends lost 3 bases and 2 bases respectively, with 10 bases between them. This CDR3 has 14 residues. The CDR3 reads CASSPGTANYGYTF. The CDR3 coding sequence is TGTGCCAGCTCACCCGGGACGGCCAACTATGGCTACACCTTC.

A word on this clone: Within the sample, other DNA sequences also encode this same CDR3. The chain couples TRBV12-3 or TRBV12-4 to TRBJ2-7, with a tentative D call TRBD1 (6 bases). Between the trimmed V and J ends, which lost 5 bases and 4 bases, there was a span of 9 bases. There are 12 residues in the CDR3. The CDR3 region has the DNA TGTGCCAGCAGTACTCAGGGGTACGAGCAGTACTTC. Its protein is CASSTQGYEQYF.

The chain is built from TRBV7-9 and TRBJ2-7; D perhaps matches TRBD2 (6 bases). V was trimmed by 6 bases and J by 0 bases, leaving 12 bases between them. The CDR3 totals 14 residues. Looked up from germline, CDR1 is SEHNR and CDR2 is FQNEAQ (reference sequence). CDR3 DNA: TGTGCCAGCAGACCGCCGGAGGGCTCCTACGAGCAGTACTTC. Translated, it gives CASRPPEGSYEQYF.

This clone was found many times. The gene calls are TRBV2 and TRBJ1-2, with D maybe TRBD1 (5 bases). The germline CDR1 and CDR2 sequences are SNHLY and FYNNEI. This CDR3 contains 13 residues. Trimming cost V 5 bases and J 4 bases, with 11 bases left between them. CDR3 residues: CASSRIGTYGYTF. CDR3 nucleotides: TGTGCCAGCAGTAGGATCGGGACCTATGGCTACACCTTC.

The V gene is TRBV5-4, the J gene TRBJ2-1; TRBD2 matches at 9 bases. CDR1 is SGHNT and CDR2 is YYREEE in the germline V gene (reference sequence). V gave up 4 bases and J gave up 3 bases; unmatched junction bases: 8. There are 16 residues in the CDR3. The CDR3 reads CASSPPSSGDYNEQFF. CDR3 DNA sequence: TGTGCCAGCAGCCCACCCTCTAGCGGGGACTACAATGAGCAGTTCTTC.

The chain combines TRBV15 with TRBJ1-4; 11 bases line up with TRBD1. This CDR3 contains 16 residues. Germline-derived CDR1 and CDR2 are LNHNV and YYDKDF (reference sequence). V dropped 5 bases and J dropped 7; count of bases not matched to a gene: 9. This CDR3 is CATSGAWTGGFEKLFF. The CDR3 nucleotides are TGTGCCACCAGCGGCGCTTGGACAGGGGGCTTTGAAAAACTGTTTTTT.

The chain carries TRBV6-2 or TRBV6-3 and TRBJ2-1; D call uncertain. Trimming pared 6 bases from V and 4 bases from J, leaving 13 bases between. This CDR3 has 14 amino acids. Germline lookup yields CDR1 MNHEY and CDR2 SVGEGT. CDR3 residues: CASSQGLYYNEQFF. The DNA of the CDR3 is TGTGCCAGCAGCCAAGGGCTATATTACAATGAGCAGTTCTTC.

The V and J genes are TRBV7-2 and TRBJ1-2; D is uncertain. CDR3 length equals 13 residues. CDR1 and CDR2 (germline): SGHTA, FQGNSA. The germline V and J ends were trimmed by 4 bases and 5 bases, with 11 bases remaining between them. The CDR3 coding sequence is TGTGCCAGCAGCTCCTTGATGGCATATGGCTACACCTTC. Amino acid sequence: CASSSLMAYGYTF. Looking up the rest from reference TRBV7-2 and TRBJ1-2 gives the full variable domain: GAGVSQSPSNKVTEKGKDVELRCDPISGHTALYWYRQSLGQGLEFLIYFQGNSAPDKSGLPSDRFSAERTGGSVSTLTIQRTQQEDSAVYLCASSSLMAYGYTFGSGTRLTVV.

The chain couples TRBV20-1 to TRBJ1-4; D is undetermined. Deletions cut 5 bases from V and 14 bases from J, with 15 bases between. Germline CDR1 reads DFQATT; CDR2 reads SNEGSKA (reference sequence). The CDR3 runs 11 residues. CDR3 amino acids: CSASAKPWLFF. DNA for the CDR3: TGCAGTGCTTCCGCAAAGCCCTGGCTGTTTTTT.

The chain has TRBV19 and TRBJ2-7, with 12 positions matching TRBD1. The CDR3 totals 16 residues. Trimming removed 9 bases from V and 0 bases from J; junction bases left unmatched: 9. Germline CDR1 is LNHDA and CDR2 is SQIVND (reference sequence). The CDR3 DNA sequence: TGTGCCAGGGAAGCACCGGGACAGGGGGCCTCCTACGAGCAGTACTTC. Translation: CAREAPGQGASYEQYF.

This chain connects TRBV15 to TRBJ1-1; D ambiguous. V lost 1 base and J lost 1, with 4 bases in between. CDR3 length: 13 amino acids. Germline assignment: CDR1 LNHNV and CDR2 YYDKDF (reference sequence). CDR3 amino acids: CATSRGRNTEAFF. Here the CDR3 DNA reads TGTGCCACCAGCAGAGGGAGGAACACTGAAGCTTTCTTT.

This clone was found a few times. The chain's CDR3 is CASSPHRGEQFF. CDR3 in DNA: TGTGCCAGCAGCCCGCACAGGGGTGAGCAGTTCTTC. This rearrangement joins TRBV5-8 to TRBJ2-1; 7 bases align to TRBD1. Germline assignment: CDR1 SGHTS and CDR2 YDEGEE. CDR3 length: 12 amino acids. The junction had 4 bases not matched to a gene; V was cut back by 4 bases and J by 9 bases.

The chain couples TRBV6-5 to TRBJ2-7; the D is unclear. Trimming took 11 bases from V and 7 from J, leaving 15 bases between them. Germline loops: CDR1 MNHEY, CDR2 SVGAGI. There are 11 residues in the CDR3. CDR3 coding DNA: TGTGCCGCATTCAGTCTCTCAGAGCAGTACTTC. Amino acids: CAAFSLSEQYF.

The chain carries TRBV3-1 (or the pseudogene TRBV3-2) and TRBJ2-7; TRBD2 is a possible D gene (6 bases). Per germline, CDR1 LGHDT and CDR2 YNNKEL (reference sequence). CDR3 length: 13 residues. The V gene lost 9 bases and the J gene lost 2 bases, with 14 bases spanning the gap. The CDR3 DNA follows: TGTGCCAGTAGCGGAGTTTCTCCCTACGAGCAGTACTTC. Encoded protein: CASSGVSPYEQYF.

This clone was observed a few times. J is TRBJ2-7 and V is TRBV15; D remains ambiguous. There are 13 residues in the CDR3. Trimming shortened V by 1 base and J by 2 bases, and 6 bases separated the two germline ends. From germline, CDR1 is LNHNV and CDR2 YYDKDF (reference sequence). CDR3 DNA sequence: TGTGCCACCAGCAGAGGACGGACCTACGAGCAGTACTTC. It specifies CATSRGRTYEQYF.

The chain links TRBV7-9 to TRBJ2-7; 10 bases fit TRBD2. The germline gives CDR1 SEHNR, CDR2 FQNEAQ (reference sequence). The ends lost 3 bases at V and 4 bases at J; junction bases unmatched: 6. There are 15 residues in the CDR3. The chain's CDR3 is CASSFPSGSGYEQYF. The CDR3 coding sequence is TGTGCCAGCAGCTTTCCTAGCGGGAGTGGGTACGAGCAGTACTTC.

This clone was recorded once. J is TRBJ1-4 and V is TRBV19, with TRBD1 matching 8 bases. The V gene's germline CDR1 is LNHDA and CDR2 SQIVND (reference sequence). This CDR3 comprises 14 residues. The junction had 5 bases not matched to a gene; V was cut back by 4 bases and J by 7 bases. The CDR3 DNA reads as TGTGCCAGTAGTAGGACAGGGAGGAGTGAAAAACTGTTTTTT. Its translation: CASSRTGRSEKLFF.

This rearrangement joins TRBV4-1 to TRBJ2-7; TRBD1 agrees at 11 bases. CDR1 and CDR2 from the germline V gene are MGHRA and YSYEKL. Trimming at V came to 3 bases and at J to 6 bases, leaving 7 bases not matched to a gene. The length of the CDR3 is 15 residues. The CDR3 coding sequence is TGCGCCAGCAGCCAGGATCCGGGACAGGGGGGCGAGCAGTACTTC. It encodes CASSQDPGQGGEQYF.